This T cell receptor beta chain originates from a study of T cell responses to AZD1222 COVID-19 vaccine. At the level of the study: The study pooled second doses at about 4 or about 12 weeks.

Study-wide points: Among spike-specific TCRs, nearly half reportedly target unmutated variant regions. Sampled repertoires all dated from after the peak T cell response. Only a handful of individuals given AZD1222 were seropositive at baseline.

Comment on this clone: Its antigen is as yet unknown.

Sequencing used immunoSEQ multiplex PCR; TCRdb keeps in-frame clones, though not all of them. The table has 120,000 or so clones, roughly nine tenths seen once. This TCR was recovered from an adult in good health. The starting material was peripheral blood, obtained on day 0 of AZD1222 vaccination.

The CDR3 DNA sequence: TGCGCCAGCAGCTTGCGGCTAGCGGGATACAATGAGCAGTTCTTC. This encodes CASSLRLAGYNEQFF. The chain employs TRBV5-1 and TRBJ2-1; TRBD2 aligns across 9 bases. Germline trimming cut 1 base from V and 4 bases from J; bases unmatched to any gene: 3. The CDR3 is 15 residues long. From germline, CDR1 is SGHRS and CDR2 YFSETQ. Filled out from reference TRBV5-1 and TRBJ2-1, the complete variable domain reads KAGVTQTPRYLIKTRGQQVTLSCSPISGHRSVSWYQQTPGQGLQFLFEYFSETQRNKGNFPGRFSGRQFSNSRSEMNVSTLELGDSALYLCASSLRLAGYNEQFFGPGTRLTVL.